The T cell receptor beta chain described here comes from a study of blood T cell repertoires in COVID-19. Overall study: PBMCs, B-cell-depleted T cells, or T cells were the source of the cDNA or gDNA that made up the material.

In germline, CDR1 is LNHDA, CDR2 SQIVND (reference sequence). Trimming shortened V by 4 bases and J by 3 bases, and 7 bases separated the two germline ends. CDR3 length equals 13 residues. Data came from immunoSEQ multiplex PCR; TCRdb stores just in-frame clones and leaves some out. This repertoire shows about 190,000 clones, more than 70% found once; its top ten account for around 5.9%. This chain connects TRBV19 to TRBJ2-1, with D possibly being TRBD2 (5 bases). The receptor's source is a woman between 40 and 50 years old who had recovered from COVID-19. The specimen sequenced was peripheral blood. The CDR3 DNA reads TGTGCCAGTAGTAGCGGGTACTACAATGAGCAGTTCTTC. Translating it yields CASSSGYYNEQFF.